These 12 T cell receptor beta chains came from one sample sequenced in a study of OX40 agonist ivuxolimab in advanced cancers. Libraries were prepared through the immunoSEQ multiplex PCR assay. Not all clones reach the TCRdb copy of this immuneACCESS table, which keeps in-frame sequences only. Checked studies attribute under half of the gap to unresolved V genes and leave the rest unexplained. The sample table records over 55,000 clones; 80% to 90% of these occur just once. The ten largest clones take up about 2.4% of the sample. The input for sequencing was CD4+ or CD8+ T cells sorted from blood, taken in a trial of the OX40 agonist ivuxolimab. The receptor set was obtained from an adult with an advanced solid tumor such as melanoma, head and neck, liver or kidney cancer.

A single count supports this clone. The V gene is TRBV19, the J gene TRBJ1-2, with 7 bases matching TRBD1. Germline CDR1 and CDR2: LNHDA and SQIVND (reference sequence). The CDR3 totals 16 residues. Unmatched junction bases numbered 10, after V lost 6 bases and J lost 0 bases. CDR3 sequence reads: CASRNPDRAPNYGYTF. The CDR3 DNA is TGTGCCAGTAGGAATCCCGACAGGGCACCTAACTATGGCTACACCTTC. The full variable domain, with the rest looked up from reference TRBV19 and TRBJ1-2, is DGGITQSPKYLFRKEGQNVTLSCEQNLNHDAMYWYRQDPGQGLRLIYYSQIVNDFQKGDIAEGYSVSREKKESFPLTVTSAQKNPTAFYLCASRNPDRAPNYGYTFGSGTRLTVV.

The chain uses TRBV10-3 and TRBJ2-5, with D possibly called TRBD1 or TRBD2 (5 bases each). The CDR3 runs 13 residues. In germline, CDR1 is ENHRY, CDR2 SYGVKD. Trimming pared 6 bases from V and 2 bases from J, leaving 10 bases between. The CDR3 DNA follows: TGTGCCATCAGACGGGGCCTACAAGAGACCCAGTACTTC. It is translated as CAIRRGLQETQYF.

The chain is built from TRBV6-6 and TRBJ2-1; 9 bases line up with TRBD2. CDR1 is MNHNY and CDR2 is SVGAGI in the germline V gene (reference sequence). This CDR3 has 15 amino acids. The V segment lost 5 bases and the J segment 0 bases; nucleotides outside the gene matches: 2. This chain's CDR3 is CASSVAGDSYNEQFF. CDR3 nucleotides: TGTGCCAGCAGTGTAGCGGGAGACTCCTACAATGAGCAGTTCTTC.

The gene calls are TRBV18 and TRBJ1-5, with D possibly TRBD1 on 6 matching bases. V lost 0 bases to trimming and J lost 1 base, with 16 bases between them. The germline CDR1 and CDR2 sequences are KGHSH and LQKENI. This CDR3 has 18 residues. CDR3 sequence (DNA): TGTGCCAGCTCACCACCGGGGGGGGCCCTCCGGAGCAATCAGCCCCAGCATTTT. It specifies CASSPPGGALRSNQPQHF.

This chain joins TRBV7-2 and TRBJ1-1, with 7 positions matching TRBD1. V lost 8 bases, J lost 1 base, and 7 bases stayed unmatched. Germline V gene sequence: CDR1 SGHTA, CDR2 FQGNSA. CDR3 length: 14 amino acids. This CDR3 reads CASAGQTANTEAFF. The CDR3 DNA sequence: TGTGCCAGCGCGGGACAGACAGCGAACACTGAAGCTTTCTTT.

This clone is termed medium-sized. This chain joins TRBV19 and TRBJ1-2; D call uncertain. Trimming removed 0 bases at V and 4 bases at J, with 6 bases between. Germline assignment: CDR1 LNHDA and CDR2 SQIVND (reference sequence). The CDR3 totals 13 residues. The CDR3 protein is CASSIEGGYGYTF. CDR3 nucleotides: TGTGCCAGTAGTATAGAGGGCGGCTATGGCTACACCTTC.

This sequence joins TRBV4-3 and TRBJ2-7; TRBD1 agrees at 7 bases. V trimming: 1 base; J trimming: 3 bases; junction bases outside the gene matches: 9. This CDR3 region has 16 residues. CDR1 LGHNA and CDR2 YSLEER come from the germline V gene. The CDR3 here is CASSQGLGQRVYEQYF. The CDR3 region has the DNA TGCGCCAGCAGCCAAGGACTGGGACAGAGAGTCTACGAGCAGTACTTC.

The CDR3 region has the DNA TGTGCCAGCAGCCAAGACGGGTCGAGGTCCTACGAGCAGTACTTC. Translating gives CASSQDGSRSYEQYF. The rearrangement uses TRBV14 and TRBJ2-7, with no clear D. Trimming cost V 0 bases and J 1 base, with 10 bases left between them. The CDR3 sequence is 15 residues long. Germline V lookup: CDR1 SGHDN, CDR2 FVKESK.

This clone was recorded once. The J gene is TRBJ1-1, the V gene TRBV2, with D maybe TRBD1 (6 bases). The CDR3 has 16 residues. The germline CDR1 and CDR2 sequences are SNHLY and FYNNEI. Trimming pared 4 bases from V and 4 bases from J, leaving 19 bases between. This CDR3 reads CASSAVGGRRGTEAFF. As DNA, the CDR3 is TGTGCCAGCAGTGCCGTCGGGGGGCGCCGTGGCACTGAAGCTTTCTTT.

This clone is a singleton in its sample. J is TRBJ2-5 and V is TRBV7-2, with D uncertain. V dropped 2 bases and J dropped 5 bases, with 9 bases sitting between them. The CDR3 contains 13 residues. CDR1 and CDR2 from the germline V gene are SGHTA and FQGNSA. The CDR3 is CASSLPRPETQYF. CDR3 nucleotide sequence: TGTGCCAGCAGCTTACCACGACCGGAGACCCAGTACTTC. Complete variable domain (other parts from reference TRBV7-2 and TRBJ2-5): GAGVSQSPSNKVTEKGKDVELRCDPISGHTALYWYRQSLGQGLEFLIYFQGNSAPDKSGLPSDRFSAERTGGSVSTLTIQRTQQEDSAVYLCASSLPRPETQYFGPGTRLLVL.

The chain couples TRBV19 to TRBJ1-2; D uncertain. Germline CDR1 is LNHDA and CDR2 is SQIVND (reference sequence). The CDR3 is 15 amino acids. Trimming pared 4 bases from V and 4 bases from J, leaving 16 bases between. The CDR3 reads CASSRKGYGGYGYTF. The CDR3 coding sequence is TGTGCCAGTAGTAGAAAAGGATACGGCGGCTATGGCTACACCTTC.

CDR3 protein: CASTGGQGNSPLHF. DNA of the CDR3: TGTGCCAGCACGGGGGGACAGGGTAATTCACCCCTCCACTTT. The chain couples TRBV6-5 to TRBJ1-6; the match to TRBD1 covers 9 bases. V lost 7 bases to trimming and J lost 6 bases; unmatched junction nucleotides: 4. CDR1 MNHEY and CDR2 SVGAGI come from the germline V gene. The length of the CDR3 is 14 residues.